Listed here are 17 T cell receptor beta chains from one sample, sequenced in a study of T-cell reconstitution after alpha-beta-depleted transplantation in children (dated by TCRdb to between 2015 and 2016). The library was produced with PCR. Sequencing relied on an Illumina HiSeq 2500. Molecular barcoding was employed in the preparation of TCR libraries, with unique molecular identifiers being used to normalize TCRbeta repertoire quantification. TCRdb handled the public reads itself, with Q25 trimming in fastp and clone calling in MiXCR, and kept productive beta chains. Identical CDR3 protein sequences are pooled into one entry, listed with their most common genes and DNA. This sample gives 500,000 or so distinct CDR3 sequences in total; approximately 10% of them show up just once. Less than 15% of the sample belongs to the ten largest clones. The treatment or condition label, read with the paper, signifies: allogeneic hematopoietic cell transplantation with graft depleted of TCRalphabeta T cells and CD19 B cells.

Sequenced here: PBMCs, mostly from graft donor cells, sampled 180 days after TCRalphabeta/CD19-depleted stem cell transplant. These receptors were obtained from a female patient between 2 and 15 years old who had a stem cell transplant for aplastic anemia, so the T cells may come from the graft donor.

The gene calls are TRBV12-3 or TRBV12-4 and TRBJ2-1, with a tentative D call TRBD2 (6 bases). CDR3 length equals 13 residues. Deletions cut 10 bases from V and 2 bases from J, with 12 bases between. CDR3 protein: CANQLAPYNEQFF. CDR3 coding DNA: TGTGCCAACCAACTAGCCCCCTACAATGAGCAGTTCTTC.

Only one count was recorded for this clonotype. The V gene is TRBV18, the J gene TRBJ2-3; D tentatively fits TRBD1 or TRBD2 (6 bases each). The CDR3 is 12 residues long. V gave up 5 bases and J gave up 5 bases, with 8 bases separating them. In germline, CDR1 is KGHSH, CDR2 LQKENI. The DNA for the CDR3 is TGTGCCAGCTCAGGAGGGGGAGATACGCAGTATTTT. It translates to CASSGGGDTQYF.

In its sample, this clonotype was seen a few times. The J gene is TRBJ2-2, the V gene TRBV15, with 7 bases aligning to TRBD1. This CDR3 comprises 15 residues. Trimming cost V 11 bases and J 4 bases; bases outside gene matches: 13. Germline V gene lookup returns CDR1 LNHNV and CDR2 YYDKDF (reference sequence). This CDR3 reads CAPNPETGITGELFF. The CDR3 coding sequence is TGTGCCCCCAATCCGGAGACAGGGATCACCGGGGAGCTGTTTTTT. The complete variable domain, with remaining parts taken from reference TRBV15 and TRBJ2-2, reads DAMVIQNPRYQVTQFGKPVTLSCSQTLNHNVMYWYQQKSSQAPKLLFHYYDKDFNNEADTPDNFQSRRPNTSFCFLDIRSPGLGDTAMYLCAPNPETGITGELFFGEGSRLTVL.

At least ten counts were recorded for this clonotype. This chain joins TRBV27 and TRBJ2-1; D call uncertain. V lost 4 bases, J lost 15 bases, and 16 bases lay in between. The CDR3 loop spans 12 amino acids. CDR1 MNHEY and CDR2 SMNVEV come from the germline V gene (reference sequence). This CDR3 is CASSSTPLSPFF. The CDR3 DNA sequence: TGTGCCAGCAGTTCCACGCCCCTCTCCCCGTTCTTC.

This clonotype was seen once. The chain combines TRBV5-6 with TRBJ2-2; D is uncertain. CDR1 is SGHDT, CDR2 YYEEEE, per germline. V gave up 4 bases and J gave up 4 bases, with 8 bases separating them. The CDR3 covers 13 residues. The CDR3 region has the DNA TGTGCCAGCAGCCAAGGGCCCACCGGGGAGCTGTTTTTT. Protein sequence: CASSQGPTGELFF.

This clonotype was seen ten or more times. The chain joins TRBV9 to TRBJ2-3, with 11 bases matching TRBD2. The CDR3 runs to 16 residues. Unmatched junction bases numbered 9, after V lost 3 bases and J lost 6 bases. Germline V lookup: CDR1 SGDLS, CDR2 YYNGEE. CDR3 nucleotides: TGTGCCAGCAGCGGAACTAGCGGGAGAACGTCCGATACGCAGTATTTT. It is translated as CASSGTSGRTSDTQYF.

Comments on this clonotype: Compared with germline, one end of the junction differs, possibly owing to a read error. This chain uses TRBV2 with TRBJ2-1, with TRBD1 matching over 8 bases. Germline-derived CDR1 and CDR2 are SNHLY and FYNNEI. The CDR3 contains 17 residues. The CDR3 sequence: CASSEGDRKRSYNEQFF. DNA for the CDR3: TGTGCCAGCAGCGAAGGGGACAGGAAAAGGTCCTACAATGAGCAGTTCTTC.

This clonotype was seen a handful of times. The chain combines TRBV5-1 with TRBJ2-2; perhaps TRBD1 as D (6 bases). CDR3 length: 15 residues. Germline CDR1 is SGHRS and CDR2 is YFSETQ. Trimming removed 4 bases from V and 1 base from J, with 11 bases in between. DNA of the CDR3: TGCGCCAGCAGCCCGACAGGTCAGAACACCGGGGAGCTGTTTTTT. The encoded protein is CASSPTGQNTGELFF.

The chain recombines TRBV18 with TRBJ2-5; D not resolved. Per germline, CDR1 KGHSH and CDR2 LQKENI. CDR3 size: 14 residues. Trimming shortened V by 3 bases and J by 0 bases, and 8 bases separated the two germline ends. The CDR3 DNA follows: TGTGCCAGCTCACCCTCAGGTGACCAAGAGACCCAGTACTTC. Amino acids: CASSPSGDQETQYF.

This rearrangement joins TRBV5-1 to TRBJ2-1; D possibly matches TRBD1 or TRBD2 (6 bases each). The CDR3 length is 16 residues. CDR1 and CDR2 (germline): SGHRS, YFSETQ. V was trimmed by 6 bases and J by 0 bases, leaving 16 bases between them. CDR3 region: CASTPGGYSSYNEQFF. CDR3 nucleotide sequence: TGCGCCAGCACCCCCGGGGGCTATAGCTCCTACAATGAGCAGTTCTTC.

This clonotype was detected ten times or more. The chain joins TRBV6-5 to TRBJ1-1; 9 bases map to TRBD1. V lost 2 bases, J lost 2 bases, and 3 bases stayed unmatched. The CDR3 is made up of 15 amino acids. Germline CDR1 MNHEY, CDR2 SVGAGI. This CDR3 reads CASSYTTGGNTEAFF. The CDR3 DNA is TGTGCCAGCAGTTACACTACAGGGGGCAACACTGAAGCTTTCTTT.

This clonotype was recorded many times. The gene calls are TRBV12-3 or TRBV12-4 and TRBJ2-3, with 13 bases identical to TRBD2. The trim removed 3 bases at V and 5 bases at J, leaving 8 bases unmatched. This CDR3 region has 17 residues. CDR3 coding DNA: TGTGCCAGCAGTTTCCGTTTACTAGCGGGAGGGGAAGATACGCAGTATTTT. Its protein is CASSFRLLAGGEDTQYF.

This clonotype was observed a few times. In DNA, the CDR3 is TGTGCCAGCAGTTACATCGGCCAGTCCCTAAGCGGGATGGGGGATGAGCAGTTCTTC. It yields the protein CASSYIGQSLSGMGDEQFF. The chain employs TRBV6-5 and TRBJ2-1; 7 nucleotides align to TRBD2. This CDR3 is 19 amino acids long. Germline CDR1 MNHEY, CDR2 SVGAGI. V shed 2 bases, J shed 8 bases, and the junction held 21 bases outside the gene matches.

The sample holds a few counts of this clonotype. This chain connects TRBV18 to TRBJ2-3, with D possibly being TRBD2 (7 bases). The CDR3 runs to 16 residues. V was pared by 3 bases and J by 3 bases, with 16 bases between. CDR1 KGHSH and CDR2 LQKENI come from the germline V gene. CDR3 sequence: CASSPQPGGATDTQYF. CDR3 in DNA: TGTGCCAGCTCACCCCAGCCGGGGGGCGCAACAGATACGCAGTATTTT.

CDR3 sequence reads: CSVARTAGTGRYNEQFF. The CDR3, as DNA: TGCAGCGTTGCCAGGACCGCCGGGACAGGGCGCTACAATGAGCAGTTCTTC. The rearrangement links TRBV29-1 to TRBJ2-1; 9 nucleotides line up with TRBD1. Germline CDR1 is SQVTM and CDR2 is ANQGSEA. V gave up 4 bases and J gave up 3 bases; unmatched junction bases: 13. This CDR3 contains 17 residues.

This clonotype was seen many times. This sequence joins TRBV29-1 and TRBJ2-5, with no clear D. V gave up 2 bases and J gave up 2 bases, with 12 bases separating them. Germline loops: CDR1 SQVTM, CDR2 ANQGSEA. The CDR3 covers 14 residues. The CDR3 DNA reads as TGCAGCGTTGAATGGGCCGGACGGCAAGAGACCCAGTACTTC. This codes for CSVEWAGRQETQYF.

The gene calls are TRBV7-9 and TRBJ1-3; TRBD1 matches at 7 bases. Germline CDR1 SEHNR, CDR2 FQNEAQ (reference sequence). Trimming at V came to 4 bases and at J to 0 bases, leaving 6 bases not matched to a gene. The CDR3 is made up of 16 amino acids. The CDR3 is CASSWEGARSGNTIYF. Written as DNA, the CDR3 is TGTGCCAGCAGCTGGGAGGGGGCCCGCTCTGGAAACACCATATATTTT. Full variable domain (remainder filled in from reference TRBV7-9 and TRBJ1-3): DTGVSQNPRHKITKRGQNVTFRCDPISEHNRLYWYRQTLGQGPEFLTYFQNEAQLEKSRLLSDRFSAERPKGSFSTLEIQRTEQGDSAMYLCASSWEGARSGNTIYFGEGSWLTVV.